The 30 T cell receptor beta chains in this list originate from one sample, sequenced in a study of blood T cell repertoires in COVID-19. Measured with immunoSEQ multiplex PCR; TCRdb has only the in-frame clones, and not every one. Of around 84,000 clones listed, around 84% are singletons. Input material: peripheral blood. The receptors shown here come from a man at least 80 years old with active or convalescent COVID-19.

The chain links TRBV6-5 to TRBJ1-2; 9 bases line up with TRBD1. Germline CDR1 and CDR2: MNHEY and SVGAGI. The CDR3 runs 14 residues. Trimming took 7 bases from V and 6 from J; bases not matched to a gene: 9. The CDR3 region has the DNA TGTGCCAGCACCCATCGGACAGGGGAGGATGGCTACACCTTC. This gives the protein CASTHRTGEDGYTF.

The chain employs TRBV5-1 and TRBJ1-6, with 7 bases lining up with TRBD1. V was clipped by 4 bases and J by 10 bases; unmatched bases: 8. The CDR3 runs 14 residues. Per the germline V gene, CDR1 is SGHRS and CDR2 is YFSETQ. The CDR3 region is CASSKTGRGSPLHF. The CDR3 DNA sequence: TGCGCCAGCAGCAAGACAGGGCGAGGGTCACCCCTCCACTTT. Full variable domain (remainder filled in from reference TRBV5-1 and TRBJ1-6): KAGVTQTPRYLIKTRGQQVTLSCSPISGHRSVSWYQQTPGQGLQFLFEYFSETQRNKGNFPGRFSGRQFSNSRSEMNVSTLELGDSALYLCASSKTGRGSPLHFGNGTRLTVT.

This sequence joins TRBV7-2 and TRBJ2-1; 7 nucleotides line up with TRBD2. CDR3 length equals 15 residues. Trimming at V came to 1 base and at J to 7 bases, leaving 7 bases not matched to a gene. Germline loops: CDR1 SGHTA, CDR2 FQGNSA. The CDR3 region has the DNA TGTGCCAGCAGCTTAGTGGGAGGGCCAGGAAATGAGCAGTTCTTC. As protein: CASSLVGGPGNEQFF.

The CDR3 region has the DNA TGTGCCAGCAGTCCTACAGGGGGCTGGGAAAAACTGTTTTTT. Its translation is CASSPTGGWEKLFF. The chain recombines TRBV28 with TRBJ1-4; 9 bases align to TRBD1. This CDR3 has 14 amino acids. After removal of 5 bases from V and 8 bases from J, the junction contained 6 bases not matched to a gene. Germline V CDR1 and CDR2: MDHEN, SYDVKM.

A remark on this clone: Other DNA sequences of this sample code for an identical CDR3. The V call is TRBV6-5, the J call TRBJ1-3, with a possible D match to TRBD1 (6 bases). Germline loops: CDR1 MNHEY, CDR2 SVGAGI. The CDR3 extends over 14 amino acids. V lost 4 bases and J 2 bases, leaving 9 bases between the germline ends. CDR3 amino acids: CASSSDRAGNTIYF. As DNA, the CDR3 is TGTGCCAGCAGTTCGGACAGAGCTGGAAACACCATATATTTT.

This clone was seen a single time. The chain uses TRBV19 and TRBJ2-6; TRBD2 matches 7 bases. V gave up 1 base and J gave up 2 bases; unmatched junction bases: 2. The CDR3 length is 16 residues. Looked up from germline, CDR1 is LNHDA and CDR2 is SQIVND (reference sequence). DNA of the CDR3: TGTGCCAGTAGTATAGGAGCGGGGACTGGGGCCAACGTCCTGACTTTC. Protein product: CASSIGAGTGANVLTF.

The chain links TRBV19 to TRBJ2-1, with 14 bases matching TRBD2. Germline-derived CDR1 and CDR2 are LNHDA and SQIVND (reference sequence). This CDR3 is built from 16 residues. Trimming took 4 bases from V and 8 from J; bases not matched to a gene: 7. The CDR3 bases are TGTGCCAGTAGTAGACTAGCGGGAGGGGAGGGGGATGAGCAGTTCTTC. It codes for CASSRLAGGEGDEQFF. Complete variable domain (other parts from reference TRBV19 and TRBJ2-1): DGGITQSPKYLFRKEGQNVTLSCEQNLNHDAMYWYRQDPGQGLRLIYYSQIVNDFQKGDIAEGYSVSREKKESFPLTVTSAQKNPTAFYLCASSRLAGGEGDEQFFGPGTRLTVL.

The CDR3 is CASRPTSGGPRRGTQYF. CDR3 nucleotides: TGTGCCAGCAGGCCTACTAGCGGGGGGCCCCGCCGGGGGACCCAGTACTTC. This sequence joins TRBV7-4 and TRBJ2-5, with 12 bases that match TRBD2. The CDR3 runs to 17 residues. V gave up 6 bases and J gave up 7 bases; unmatched junction bases: 15. Per germline, CDR1 SGHVT and CDR2 SQSDAQ.

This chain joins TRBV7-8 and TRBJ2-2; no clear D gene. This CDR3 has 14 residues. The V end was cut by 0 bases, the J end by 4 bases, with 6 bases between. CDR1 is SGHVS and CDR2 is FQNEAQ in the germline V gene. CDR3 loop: CASSLARSTGELFF. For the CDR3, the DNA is TGTGCCAGCAGCTTAGCAAGGAGCACCGGGGAGCTGTTTTTT.

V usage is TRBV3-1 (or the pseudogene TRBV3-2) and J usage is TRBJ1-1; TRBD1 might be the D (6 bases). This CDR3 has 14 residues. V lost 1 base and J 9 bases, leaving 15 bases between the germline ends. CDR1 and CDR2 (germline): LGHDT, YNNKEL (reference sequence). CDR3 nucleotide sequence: TGTGCCAGCAGCCAAGTGGGGGACATGGGTAAAGCTTTCTTT. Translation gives CASSQVGDMGKAFF.

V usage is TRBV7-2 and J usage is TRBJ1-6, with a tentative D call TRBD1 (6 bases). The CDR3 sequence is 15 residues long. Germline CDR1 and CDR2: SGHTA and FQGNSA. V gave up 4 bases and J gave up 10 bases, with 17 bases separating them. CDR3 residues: CASSSIIGGHSPLHF. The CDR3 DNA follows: TGTGCCAGCAGCTCCATCATCGGGGGGCACTCACCCCTCCACTTT.

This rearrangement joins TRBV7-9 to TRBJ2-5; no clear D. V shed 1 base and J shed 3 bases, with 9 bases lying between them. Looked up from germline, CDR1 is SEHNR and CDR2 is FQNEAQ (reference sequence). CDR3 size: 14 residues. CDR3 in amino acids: CASSLGLPKETQYF. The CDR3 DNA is TGTGCCAGCAGCTTAGGGCTCCCCAAAGAGACCCAGTACTTC.

The chain's CDR3 is CASTYSGTDKYNEQFF. CDR3 sequence (DNA): TGTGCCAGTACTTACTCCGGGACAGACAAATACAATGAGCAGTTCTTC. V gene TRBV19 combines with J gene TRBJ2-1; 7 nucleotides align to TRBD1. The trim removed 7 bases at V and 4 bases at J, leaving 13 bases unmatched. Per germline, CDR1 LNHDA and CDR2 SQIVND (reference sequence). This CDR3 is 16 amino acids long.

The DNA for the CDR3 is TGCGCCAGCAGCTGGGGGGACAGGGACAATGAGCAGTTCTTC. Translation gives CASSWGDRDNEQFF. This chain uses TRBV5-1 with TRBJ2-1; 9 nucleotides align to TRBD1. With 3 bases clipped from V and 5 bases from J, the junction kept 3 bases outside the gene matches. CDR1 and CDR2 (germline): SGHRS, YFSETQ. The CDR3 consists of 14 residues.

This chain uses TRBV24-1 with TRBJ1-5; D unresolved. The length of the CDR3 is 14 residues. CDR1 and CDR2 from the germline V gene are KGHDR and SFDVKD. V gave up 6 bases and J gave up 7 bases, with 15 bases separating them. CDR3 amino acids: CATSRAGQGQPQHF. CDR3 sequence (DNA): TGTGCCACCAGTCGGGCGGGCCAAGGGCAGCCCCAGCATTTT.

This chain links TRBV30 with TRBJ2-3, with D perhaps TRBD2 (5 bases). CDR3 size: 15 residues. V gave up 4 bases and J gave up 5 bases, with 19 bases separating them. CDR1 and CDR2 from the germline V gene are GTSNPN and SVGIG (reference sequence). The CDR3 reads CAWKSLGARRDTQYF. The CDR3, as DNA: TGTGCCTGGAAAAGTTTGGGAGCGAGGCGAGATACGCAGTATTTT.

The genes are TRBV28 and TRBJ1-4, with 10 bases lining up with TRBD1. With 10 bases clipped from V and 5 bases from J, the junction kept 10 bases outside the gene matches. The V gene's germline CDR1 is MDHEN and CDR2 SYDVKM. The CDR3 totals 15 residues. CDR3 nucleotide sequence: TGTGCCACCAACGGGGACAGGGGATGGAATGAAAAACTGTTTTTT. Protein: CATNGDRGWNEKLFF.

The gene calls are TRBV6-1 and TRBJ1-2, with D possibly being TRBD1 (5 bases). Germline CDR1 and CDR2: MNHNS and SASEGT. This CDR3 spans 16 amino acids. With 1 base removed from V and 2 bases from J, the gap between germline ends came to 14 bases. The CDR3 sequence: CASSEGPGTVNYGYTF. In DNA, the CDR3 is TGTGCCAGCAGTGAAGGACCAGGGACTGTCAACTATGGCTACACCTTC.

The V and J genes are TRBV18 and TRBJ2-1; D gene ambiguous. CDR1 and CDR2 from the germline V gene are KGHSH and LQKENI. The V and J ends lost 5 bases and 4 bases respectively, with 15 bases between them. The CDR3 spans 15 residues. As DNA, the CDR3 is TGTGCCAGCTCAGTTGACTTCAACGTGTACAATGAGCAGTTCTTC. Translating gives CASSVDFNVYNEQFF.

CDR3 in amino acids: CASSVDGSRADTQYF. As DNA, the CDR3 is TGTGCCAGCAGCGTAGATGGTAGTCGCGCAGATACGCAGTATTTT. V gene TRBV9 combines with J gene TRBJ2-3; D gene ambiguous. Trimming shortened V by 0 bases and J by 4 bases, and 12 bases separated the two germline ends. CDR1 and CDR2 from the germline V gene are SGDLS and YYNGEE. The CDR3 consists of 15 residues. Full variable domain (missing parts from reference TRBV9 and TRBJ2-3): DSGVTQTPKHLITATGQRVTLRCSPRSGDLSVYWYQQSLDQGLQFLIQYYNGEERAKGNILERFSAQQFPDLHSELNLSSLELGDSALYFCASSVDGSRADTQYFGPGTRLTVL.

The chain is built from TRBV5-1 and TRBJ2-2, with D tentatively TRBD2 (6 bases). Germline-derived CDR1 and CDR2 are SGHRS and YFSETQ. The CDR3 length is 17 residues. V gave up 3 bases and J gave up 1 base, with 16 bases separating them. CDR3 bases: TGCGCCAGCAGCTCCCAGGGACTCGCTGTGAACACCGGGGAGCTGTTTTTT. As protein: CASSSQGLAVNTGELFF.

CDR3 coding DNA: TGTGCCAGCAGCTTGGCCGGGAGAGAGAATGAAAAACTGTTTTTT. Translation gives CASSLAGRENEKLFF. The rearrangement joins TRBV5-4 to TRBJ1-4; the D is unclear. The V and J ends lost 0 bases and 5 bases respectively, with 11 bases between them. Germline CDR1 is SGHNT and CDR2 is YYREEE (reference sequence). The CDR3 loop spans 15 amino acids.

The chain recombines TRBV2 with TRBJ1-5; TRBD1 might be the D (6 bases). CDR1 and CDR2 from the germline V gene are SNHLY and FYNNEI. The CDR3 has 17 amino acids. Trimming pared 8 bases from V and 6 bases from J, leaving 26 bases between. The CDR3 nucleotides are TGTGCCAGCCTCGGTCCACGGGACACCCAACGGGGTCAGCCCCAGCATTTT. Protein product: CASLGPRDTQRGQPQHF.

The CDR3 region has the DNA TGTGCCAGTAGTAGGGGACAGGGATTCCCCCAGGACTCCTATGGCTACACCTTC. This translates into CASSRGQGFPQDSYGYTF. The gene calls are TRBV19 and TRBJ1-2, with 9 bases identical to TRBD1. The CDR3 totals 18 residues. CDR1 and CDR2 from the germline V gene are LNHDA and SQIVND (reference sequence). J gave up 4 bases and V 4 bases, and 16 bases lay outside the gene matches.

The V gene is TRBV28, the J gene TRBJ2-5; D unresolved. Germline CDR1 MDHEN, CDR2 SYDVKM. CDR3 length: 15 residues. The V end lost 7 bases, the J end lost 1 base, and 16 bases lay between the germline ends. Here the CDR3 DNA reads TGTGCCAGCATCGCTGCACGCGGCGGCCAAGAGACCCAGTACTTC. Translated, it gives CASIAARGGQETQYF.

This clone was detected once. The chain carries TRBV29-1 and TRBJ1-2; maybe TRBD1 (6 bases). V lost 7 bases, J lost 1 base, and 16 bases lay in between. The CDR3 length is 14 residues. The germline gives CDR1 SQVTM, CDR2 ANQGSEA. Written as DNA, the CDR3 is TGCAGCGCCCTGGGGGGGCTGGGTAACTATGGCTACACCTTC. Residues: CSALGGLGNYGYTF.

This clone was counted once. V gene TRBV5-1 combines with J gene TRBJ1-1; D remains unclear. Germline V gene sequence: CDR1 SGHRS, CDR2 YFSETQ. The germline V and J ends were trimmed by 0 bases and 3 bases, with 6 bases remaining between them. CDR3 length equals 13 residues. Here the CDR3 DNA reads TGCGCCAGCAGCTTGGTCAGTCACACTGAAGCTTTCTTT. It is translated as CASSLVSHTEAFF.

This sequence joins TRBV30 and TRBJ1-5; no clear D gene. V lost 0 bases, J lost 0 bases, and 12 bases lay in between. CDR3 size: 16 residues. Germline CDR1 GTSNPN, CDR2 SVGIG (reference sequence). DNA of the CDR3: TGTGCCTGGAGTGTATTATCCGGGAATAGCAATCAGCCCCAGCATTTT. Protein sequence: CAWSVLSGNSNQPQHF.

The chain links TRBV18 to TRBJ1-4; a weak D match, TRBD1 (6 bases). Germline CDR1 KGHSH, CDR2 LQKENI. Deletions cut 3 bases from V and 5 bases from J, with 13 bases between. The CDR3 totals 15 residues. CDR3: CASSPGTIENEKLFF. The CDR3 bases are TGTGCCAGCTCACCGGGGACAATTGAGAATGAAAAACTGTTTTTT.

CDR3: CASSPGREAYGANVLTF. CDR3 bases: TGCGCCAGCAGCCCCGGTCGTGAGGCATACGGGGCCAACGTCCTGACTTTC. The gene calls are TRBV5-1 and TRBJ2-6; no clear D. Trimming took 4 bases from V and 4 from J, leaving 18 bases between them. Germline V gene lookup returns CDR1 SGHRS and CDR2 YFSETQ. CDR3 length: 17 amino acids.